This is a list of T cell receptor beta chains from one sample in a study of blood T cell repertoires in COVID-19. Sequencing was performed with immunoSEQ multiplex PCR; in TCRdb, only in-frame clones are kept and a portion is missing. The repertoire holds some 270,000 clones, over 75% seen once, with 3.5% to 5.5% in the top ten. Specimen: PBMCs or T cells enriched from blood (not recorded which). The receptor source for this set is a woman aged 25 to 39 who had recovered from COVID-19. Both conserved end residues are part of each CDR3. A D gene is named only where the DNA matches it firmly. Only some rows state a clone size, as once, few, many or a class for expanded clones.

v_gene,d_gene,j_gene,abundance,CDR3nt,CDR3aa
TRBV27,TRBD1,TRBJ1-2,.,TGTGCCAGCAGGGACAGGGGAGGGCTATATGGCTACACCTTC,CASRDRGGLYGYTF
TRBV5-8,TRBD2,TRBJ2-1,.,TGTGCCAGCAGCTTGGGGACTAGCTCGTACAATGAGCAGTTCTTC,CASSLGTSSYNEQFF
TRBV5-1,.,TRBJ1-1,once,TGCGCCAGCAGCTTGGACGGTGAAGCTTTCTTT,CASSLDGEAFF
TRBV14,TRBD1,TRBJ1-1,.,TGTGCCAGCAGCACCATTGGGACAGGGGTAATGAACACTGAAGCTTTCTTT,CASSTIGTGVMNTEAFF
TRBV5-4,.,TRBJ2-1,.,TGTGCCAGCAGCCTGGATCGGGGGACCCACAATGAGCAGTTCTTC,CASSLDRGTHNEQFF
TRBV4-2,.,TRBJ2-7,.,TGTGCCAGCAGCCAGGAATTACAGGGTTCAGACTACGAGCAGTACTTC,CASSQELQGSDYEQYF
TRBV7-2,.,TRBJ1-3,.,TGTGCCAGCAGCTTAGTAGTCGGCTCTGGAAACACCATATATTTT,CASSLVVGSGNTIYF
TRBV11-3,.,TRBJ2-3,.,TGTGCCAGCAGCCTAAGCACAGATACGCAGTATTTT,CASSLSTDTQYF
TRBV27,.,TRBJ1-5,.,TGTGCCAGCAGACAGGGATGGGATCAGCCCCAGCATTTT,CASRQGWDQPQHF
TRBV10-3,TRBD2,TRBJ2-1,.,TGTGCCACCTCCGGGACTAGCGGCAATGAGCAGTTCTTC,CATSGTSGNEQFF
TRBV2,.,TRBJ1-5,.,TGTGCCAGCAGTGAGGGGGGGTGGTTCGGCAATCAGCCCCAGCATTTT,CASSEGGWFGNQPQHF
TRBV6-5,TRBD1,TRBJ1-2,.,TGTGCCAGCAGTAGAACCGGGACAGGCTATGGCTACACCTTC,CASSRTGTGYGYTF
TRBV2,.,TRBJ2-7,few,TGTGCCAGCAGTGAAAACAGATACGAGCAGTACTTC,CASSENRYEQYF
TRBV28,TRBD2,TRBJ2-1,.,TGTGCCAGCTCGGCGGCGGGGGGGAATCGTGAGCAGTTCTTC,CASSAAGGNREQFF
TRBV30,TRBD2,TRBJ2-1,.,TGTGCCTGGAGTGTACCGGGACTAGCGGCCAATGAGCAGTTCTTC,CAWSVPGLAANEQFF
TRBV28,.,TRBJ1-1,.,TGTGCCAGCAGTTCATACAGGGCGTCGGCATGGAACACTGAAGCTTTCTTT,CASSSYRASAWNTEAFF
TRBV18,.,TRBJ1-3,.,TGTGCCAGCTCACCAGTCATGCGCAACTCTGGAAACACCATATATTTT,CASSPVMRNSGNTIYF
TRBV9,.,TRBJ2-2,.,TGTGCCAGCAGCGTAGGTGGCTCCAACACCGGGGAGCTGTTTTTT,CASSVGGSNTGELFF
TRBV3-1/TRBV3-2,TRBD2,TRBJ2-7,.,TGTGCCAGCAGCCCCGGGACTAGCGGGGGGCTCTCCTACGAGCAGTACTTC,CASSPGTSGGLSYEQYF
TRBV12-3/TRBV12-4,.,TRBJ2-7,.,TGTGCCAGCAGTTCCGGGAGCTCCTACGAGCAGTACTTC,CASSSGSSYEQYF
TRBV6-6,TRBD1,TRBJ1-4,.,TGTGCCAGCTTCCGGGACAGCCTTAATGAAAAACTGTTTTTT,CASFRDSLNEKLFF
TRBV28,TRBD2,TRBJ2-1,.,TGTGCCAGTGGGACTAGTTGGAATGAGCAGTTCTTC,CASGTSWNEQFF
TRBV19,TRBD1,TRBJ2-7,.,TGTGCCAGTAGTACCCACAGGGGGCGCCGGGACGAGCAGTACTTC,CASSTHRGRRDEQYF
TRBV4-1,.,TRBJ2-1,.,TGCGCCAGCAGGGCGACGTTCGGGTACAATGAGCAGTTCTTC,CASRATFGYNEQFF
TRBV4-1,TRBD2,TRBJ2-3,.,TGCGCCAGCAGCCGTACTAGCGGGTCCACAGATACGCAGTATTTT,CASSRTSGSTDTQYF
TRBV5-4,TRBD1,TRBJ1-2,.,TGTGCCAGCAGCTACGGGGACAGGGCCTTGAAAAACTATGGCTACACCTTC,CASSYGDRALKNYGYTF
TRBV5-1,.,TRBJ2-7,.,TGCGCCAGCAGCTCAAAGTCTGTCAGGGCGACCTCCTACGAGCAGTACTTC,CASSSKSVRATSYEQYF
TRBV27,TRBD1,TRBJ1-2,few,TGTGCCAGCAGCCGGGACAGGGAAGACTATGGCTACACCTTC,CASSRDREDYGYTF
TRBV5-1,.,TRBJ2-1,.,TGCGCCAGCAGCCTGACTTCGAGCTCCTACAATGAGCAGTTCTTC,CASSLTSSSYNEQFF
TRBV9,TRBD1,TRBJ1-1,.,TGTGCCAGCAGCGTTTGGGACAGTATGAACACTGAAGCTTTCTTT,CASSVWDSMNTEAFF
TRBV30,.,TRBJ1-1,.,TGTGCCTGGACAAAGTCCTTCAGGGGCACTGAAGCTTTCTTT,CAWTKSFRGTEAFF
TRBV6-5,TRBD1,TRBJ1-2,.,TGTGCCAGCAGACGACAGGGGGCGCTTAGCTATGGCTACACCTTC,CASRRQGALSYGYTF
TRBV10-3,.,TRBJ1-5,.,TGTGCCATCAGTGACGGTTTGAATCAGCCCCAGCATTTT,CAISDGLNQPQHF
TRBV10-2,TRBD2,TRBJ2-1,.,TGCGCCAGCAGTGAGTATGGGACCACGACTAGCGGTACCTACAATGAGCAGTTCTTC,CASSEYGTTTSGTYNEQFF
TRBV2,.,TRBJ1-6,.,TGTGCCAGCGTTCGGGGGGAGTTCGCTACTTCACCCCTCCACTTT,CASVRGEFATSPLHF
TRBV6-5,TRBD2,TRBJ2-1,few,TGTGCCAGCAGTTCCGGGGGGGTACTTGACAATGAGCAGTTCTTC,CASSSGGVLDNEQFF
TRBV29-1,TRBD2,TRBJ2-1,once,TGCAGCGTTGCGGCTAGCGGGAGTAGTTACAATGAGCAGTTCTTC,CSVAASGSSYNEQFF
TRBV28,TRBD1,TRBJ2-7,.,TGTGCCAGCAGCCCACGGACAGGTGGCAAGTACGAGCAGTACTTC,CASSPRTGGKYEQYF
TRBV19,TRBD1,TRBJ2-6,.,TGTGCCAGTAGCCCAGGGACAGGAACCTCTGGGGCCAACGTCCTGACTTTC,CASSPGTGTSGANVLTF
TRBV6-4,TRBD2,TRBJ2-2,few,TGTGCCAGCAGTCCCCTAGCGGGGGGGCTTACCGGGGAGCTGTTTTTT,CASSPLAGGLTGELFF
TRBV9,TRBD1,TRBJ2-3,.,TGTGCCAGCAGCGTAGATCACAGGGGTTGGGATACGCAGTATTTT,CASSVDHRGWDTQYF
TRBV11-1,.,TRBJ2-7,.,TGTGCCAGCAGCTTAGCGGGGGACTGGATGTTATCACCCTACGAGCAGTACTTC,CASSLAGDWMLSPYEQYF
TRBV5-1,TRBD2,TRBJ2-1,.,TGCGCCAGCAGCTTGGGGACTAGCGGATACGGGAATGAGCAGTTCTTC,CASSLGTSGYGNEQFF
TRBV2,TRBD1,TRBJ2-5,.,TGTGCCAGCTATGTCCAGGGGGCTAAGGAGACCCAGTACTTC,CASYVQGAKETQYF
TRBV28,.,TRBJ1-5,.,TGTGCCAGCACCCTAGGGGGTCTGGGCCAGCCCCAGCATTTT,CASTLGGLGQPQHF
TRBV10-1,TRBD2,TRBJ2-4,.,TGCGCCAGCAGTGAGTTCCGGACTAGCGGGCCAAAAAACATTCAGTACTTC,CASSEFRTSGPKNIQYF
TRBV7-2,TRBD2,TRBJ2-1,.,TGTGCCAGCAGCCGGACTAGCAATGAGCAGTTCTTC,CASSRTSNEQFF
TRBV24-1,TRBD2,TRBJ2-5,.,TGTGCCACCAGTGATCCGGGACTAGCGGGGGGGCGTGAGACCCAGTACTTC,CATSDPGLAGGRETQYF